This entry concerns a single T cell receptor (beta chain). The sample comes from a study of blood T cell repertoires in COVID-19. Study-level information: From T cells, B-cell-depleted T cells, or PBMCs came the material, which was cDNA or gDNA.

Deletions cut 4 bases from V and 2 bases from J, with 8 bases between. The CDR3 runs 13 residues. The germline gives CDR1 KGHSH, CDR2 LQKENI. The authors' processing: Using reference gene primer amplification, nucleated cell counts were estimated. Using immunoSEQ multiplex PCR, the repertoire was profiled, and TCRdb retains in-frame clones only, with some absent. Clonal size and the V and J genes are those of that table, whereas D and trimming came from the DNA. Found here are some 51,000 clones, roughly nine tenths of them singletons; the top ten hold 6.2%. The specimen was peripheral blood. The chain employs TRBV18 and TRBJ1-2; weak D call: TRBD1 (6 bases). This sequence originates from a man aged 40-49 years with acute or convalescent COVID-19. Here the CDR3 reads CASSQQGNYGYTF. CDR3 in DNA: TGTGCCAGCTCACAACAGGGAAACTATGGCTACACCTTC.